One and the same sample provided the 18 T cell receptor beta chains below, sequenced in a study of monozygotic twins with inflammatory bowel disease. TCRdb reanalyzed the 5' RACE reads, giving one entry per CDR3 protein sequence and no DNA. Its table lists some 200,000 distinct CDR3 sequences. Sequencing used blood. Receptor source: a human donor with ulcerative colitis or Crohn's disease, or a healthy co-twin of an affected twin (not recorded which).

The chain employs TRBV11-2 and TRBJ2-5. Germline CDR1 SGHAT, CDR2 FQNNGV. The CDR3 is 12 amino acids. Here the CDR3 reads CASSSIEETQYF.

The chain links TRBV12-5 to TRBJ2-1; TCRdb picks TRBD1, but there is no DNA to check that call. Germline V gene lookup returns CDR1 LGHNT and CDR2 FRNRAP. The CDR3 loop spans 17 amino acids. The CDR3 here is CASGGNLQGAWDNEQFF.

This chain's CDR3 is CASSLNLGNHYGYTF. V is TRBV5-1 and J is TRBJ1-2. Germline V gene sequence: CDR1 SGHRS, CDR2 YFSETQ. The CDR3 contains 15 residues.

The rearrangement uses TRBV12-3 or TRBV12-4 and TRBJ2-5; TCRdb designates TRBD1, a call that cannot be tested without DNA. This CDR3 contains 13 residues. The CDR3: CASTGAIQETQYF.

J is TRBJ2-3 and V is TRBV7-2; TCRdb's D call, TRBD2, is unchecked because there is no DNA. The CDR3 runs to 16 residues. Germline V lookup: CDR1 SGHTA, CDR2 FQGNSA. The CDR3 region is CASSSRLAGGPYTQYF.

The rearrangement uses TRBV4-1 and TRBJ1-4. The CDR3 is 18 amino acids. Germline CDR1 reads MGHRA; CDR2 reads YSYEKL. The CDR3 here is CASSQDPRQSTMGEKLFF.

The chain has TRBV5-1 and TRBJ1-2. The CDR3 contains 13 residues. The germline CDR1 and CDR2 sequences are SGHRS and YFSETQ. CDR3 loop: CASSLDNKYGYTF.

This chain uses TRBV3-1 with TRBJ2-7. Germline CDR1 reads LGHDT; CDR2 reads YNNKEL (reference sequence). The CDR3 is 13 residues long. Here the CDR3 reads CASSQDWASEQYF.

This chain joins TRBV20-1 and TRBJ2-3; TCRdb indicates TRBD1, and absent DNA this call remains unverified. The length of the CDR3 is 12 residues. In germline, CDR1 is DFQATT, CDR2 SNEGSKA (reference sequence). CDR3 sequence: CSAGGDTDTQYF.

The chain couples TRBV7-6 to TRBJ2-2; TCRdb's D call, TRBD1, is unchecked because there is no DNA. Germline loops: CDR1 SGHVS, CDR2 FNYEAQ. The CDR3 is made up of 16 amino acids. CDR3 in amino acids: CASSPGRSKRTGELFF.

This sequence joins TRBV20-1 and TRBJ2-3; lacking DNA, the TRBD1 call made by TCRdb goes unchecked. Germline CDR1 DFQATT, CDR2 SNEGSKA (reference sequence). The CDR3 has 18 amino acids. CDR3 in amino acids: CSARAPLDRPTSTDTQYF.

This chain uses TRBV27 with TRBJ2-1. This CDR3 contains 11 residues. Germline V lookup: CDR1 MNHEY, CDR2 SMNVEV (reference sequence). This CDR3 reads CASSSNREQFF.

Here the CDR3 reads CASSVGGGEGTQYF. The V call is TRBV9, the J call TRBJ2-3; TCRdb reports TRBD2, a call that lacks DNA to check it against. Germline lookup yields CDR1 SGDLS and CDR2 YYNGEE. This CDR3 has 14 residues.

V and J are TRBV20-1 and TRBJ2-3; the TRBD2 assignment by TCRdb is unverifiable without DNA. This CDR3 spans 13 amino acids. CDR1 is DFQATT, CDR2 SNEGSKA, per germline (reference sequence). The CDR3 spells CSAWGLAGDTQYF.

This rearrangement joins TRBV10-3 to TRBJ1-3. CDR3 length: 16 amino acids. Germline CDR1 reads ENHRY; CDR2 reads SYGVKD. This CDR3 is CAISEGRATLGNTIYF.

This chain links TRBV12-3 or TRBV12-4 with TRBJ2-1. This CDR3 has 15 residues. The CDR3 region is CASSPMTGAYNEQFF.

The genes are TRBV5-1 and TRBJ1-2; TCRdb returns TRBD1, unconfirmable since there is no DNA. The CDR3 length is 14 residues. Germline V gene data show CDR1 as SGHRS and CDR2 as YFSETQ. CDR3 in amino acids: CASSLSGTDYGYTF. The full variable domain, in which reference TRBV5-1 and TRBJ1-2 provide the parts outside the CDR3, is KAGVTQTPRYLIKTRGQQVTLSCSPISGHRSVSWYQQTPGQGLQFLFEYFSETQRNKGNFPGRFSGRQFSNSRSEMNVSTLELGDSALYLCASSLSGTDYGYTFGSGTRLTVV.

The rearrangement links TRBV29-1 to TRBJ2-1; absent DNA, TCRdb's TRBD2 call cannot be checked. Germline V lookup: CDR1 SQVTM, CDR2 ANQGSEA. This CDR3 region has 14 residues. CDR3 in amino acids: CSVEGWRVNNEQFF.